This T cell receptor (beta chain) was recorded in a study of T cell responses to AZD1222 COVID-19 vaccine. Study-wide results and limits: Recipients of two AZD1222 doses showed rising Spike-specific TCR breadth and depth. Regions left unmutated in variants are reportedly the target of nearly half of spike-specific TCRs.

V was shortened by 2 bases and J by 2 bases, with 1 base between the two germline ends. CDR1 is LGHDT, CDR2 YNNKEL, per germline (reference sequence). The CDR3 spans 13 residues. Some clones are missing from TCRdb's copy, which holds only in-frame ones; the method was immunoSEQ multiplex PCR. The sample has tens of thousands of clones, about 89% seen once. The study pooled second doses at about 4 or about 12 weeks. With regard to this clone: The antigen is unknown.

The rearrangement joins TRBV3-1 (or the pseudogene TRBV3-2) to TRBJ2-6; D gene uncertain. The TCR comes from an adult who received the AZD1222 COVID-19 vaccine. The sequenced sample was peripheral blood, obtained 28 days after the second AZD1222 dose. The CDR3 region has the DNA TGTGCCAGCAGCCAAACTGGGGCCAACGTCCTGACTTTC. This encodes CASSQTGANVLTF.